These T cell receptor beta chains were read from a single sample in a study of cytomegalovirus exposure and HLA in healthy donors. Sequencing used immunoSEQ multiplex PCR; TCRdb keeps in-frame clones, though not all of them. The sample includes about 160,000 clones, about 73% of them seen just once. The source material was PBMCs. These receptor sequences come from a woman in her forties in good health and CMV-seronegative. Each CDR3 is given with its conserved first and last residue.

V: TRBV5-1; J: TRBJ2-1; CDR3: CASRKLASPYNEQFF
V: TRBV4-1; J: TRBJ2-5; CDR3: CASSRQPGGQETQYF
V: TRBV5-5; J: TRBJ1-1; CDR3: CASSLGMLNTEAFF
V: TRBV18; J: TRBJ2-5; CDR3: CASSQNPGVQETQYF
V: TRBV6-5; J: TRBJ2-1; CDR3: CASSEGGRNNEQFF
V: TRBV5-4; J: TRBJ2-3; CDR3: CASSGLAEASTDTQYF
V: TRBV5-1; J: TRBJ2-5; CDR3: CASSPGLVRETQYF
V: TRBV7-9; J: TRBJ1-2; CDR3: CASSLDGSLSSGYGYTF
V: TRBV19; J: TRBJ1-1; CDR3: CASSTTVNTEAFF
V: TRBV27; J: TRBJ1-1; CDR3: CASSLSNTNTEAFF
V: TRBV28; J: TRBJ2-1; CDR3: CASTLAGGSYNEQFF
V: TRBV6-5; J: TRBJ2-1; CDR3: CASSWLKAAPEEQFF
V: TRBV5-1; J: TRBJ1-6; CDR3: CASSLNRGSPLHF
V: TRBV6-1; J: TRBJ1-2; CDR3: CASSTRGKHYGYTF
V: TRBV18; J: TRBJ2-1; CDR3: CASSPPAGTGGLNEQFF
V: TRBV18; J: TRBJ2-5; CDR3: CASSPGLAATRETQYF
V: TRBV5-5; J: TRBJ2-1; CDR3: CASSLWTGVDEQFF
V: TRBV7-9; J: TRBJ2-3; CDR3: CASSPGTGSITDTQYF
V: TRBV2; J: TRBJ1-2; CDR3: CASESRADYGYTF
V: TRBV7-9; J: TRBJ1-6; CDR3: CSSSLESGWGHNSPLHF
V: TRBV18; J: TRBJ1-1; CDR3: CASSPRQGGNTEAFF
V: TRBV29-1; J: TRBJ2-5; CDR3: CSVEDRGLRETQYF
V: TRBV5-1; J: TRBJ2-3; CDR3: CASSLSQATDTQYF
V: TRBV4-1; J: TRBJ2-7; CDR3: CASSPTGLAGDEQYF
V: TRBV27; J: TRBJ1-2; CDR3: CASKRGRNYGYTF
V: TRBV19; J: TRBJ1-6; CDR3: CASRASSYNSPLHF
V: TRBV6-5; J: TRBJ1-2; CDR3: CASSSGPGQDSGYTF
V: TRBV7-3; J: TRBJ2-1; CDR3: CASSLNRRGAYNEQFF
V: TRBV6-6; J: TRBJ1-1; CDR3: CASSYGRNTEAFF
V: TRBV4-1; J: TRBJ1-5; CDR3: CASSQVGRDRGYQPQHF
V: TRBV7-9; J: TRBJ1-6; CDR3: CASSSGQVRNSPLHF
V: TRBV18; J: TRBJ1-3; CDR3: CASSPPSVAGNTIYF
V: TRBV27; J: TRBJ1-4; CDR3: CASSSMGRPNEKLFF
V: TRBV28; J: TRBJ1-1; CDR3: CASSRGQGYYTEAFF
V: TRBV4-1; J: TRBJ2-2; CDR3: CASSPPGLPNTGELFF
V: TRBV27; J: TRBJ2-2; CDR3: CASSSTGEISGELFF
V: TRBV4-2; J: TRBJ2-1; CDR3: CASSQEWVAGGPTDEQFF
V: TRBV5-5; J: TRBJ1-1; CDR3: CASSLRGRFTEAFF
V: TRBV27; J: TRBJ2-7; CDR3: CASSFQRGNRIHEQYF